This is a list of T cell receptor beta chains from one sample in a study of blood T cell repertoires in COVID-19. Assay used: immunoSEQ multiplex PCR; TCRdb lists only in-frame clones, some missing. The sample has around 130,000 clones, around 80% seen once. The source material was peripheral blood. The receptors come from a human donor in a cohort sampled during active COVID-19. The CDR3 runs from the conserved cysteine through the conserved F or W. The D gene is left open where the match is weak. Clone size is shown for a subset of rows, as once, few, many or a class of expanded clone.

abundance: .
v_gene: TRBV11-2
d_gene: TRBD2
j_gene: TRBJ2-2
CDR3aa: CASSLELLAGGYTGELFF
CDR3nt: TGTGCCAGCAGCTTAGAGTTACTAGCGGGGGGATACACCGGGGAGCTGTTTTTT

abundance: .
v_gene: TRBV4-1
d_gene: TRBD1
j_gene: TRBJ2-1
CDR3aa: CASSLGQGANFYNEQFF
CDR3nt: TGCGCCAGCAGCCTTGGACAGGGGGCGAATTTTTACAATGAGCAGTTCTTC

abundance: .
v_gene: TRBV6-1
d_gene: TRBD2
j_gene: TRBJ2-5
CDR3aa: CASSEEAGGRETQYF
CDR3nt: TGTGCCAGCAGTGAAGAAGCGGGGGGGAGAGAGACCCAGTACTTC

abundance: .
v_gene: TRBV3-1/TRBV3-2
d_gene: .
j_gene: TRBJ1-3
CDR3aa: CASSQNPGRAGNTIYF
CDR3nt: TGTGCCAGCAGCCAAAATCCAGGGAGGGCGGGAAACACCATATATTTT

abundance: few
v_gene: TRBV2
d_gene: TRBD1
j_gene: TRBJ2-2
CDR3aa: CASRGQGGNTGELFF
CDR3nt: TGTGCCAGCAGAGGACAGGGGGGTAACACCGGGGAGCTGTTTTTT

abundance: .
v_gene: TRBV4-1
d_gene: .
j_gene: TRBJ1-5
CDR3aa: CASSPLGGDQFYSNQPQHF
CDR3nt: TGCGCCAGCAGCCCCCTGGGAGGGGACCAATTTTATAGCAATCAGCCCCAGCATTTT

abundance: .
v_gene: TRBV7-9
d_gene: .
j_gene: TRBJ2-7
CDR3aa: CASSPDPGRGPSYEQYF
CDR3nt: TGTGCCAGCAGCCCAGACCCGGGCAGGGGACCTTCCTACGAGCAGTACTTC

abundance: .
v_gene: TRBV3-1/TRBV3-2
d_gene: .
j_gene: TRBJ1-3
CDR3aa: CASSLNRDSGNTIYF
CDR3nt: TGTGCCAGCAGCCTCAACAGGGACTCTGGAAACACCATATATTTT

abundance: once
v_gene: TRBV3-1/TRBV3-2
d_gene: .
j_gene: TRBJ1-5
CDR3aa: CASSQDAGNQPQHF
CDR3nt: TGTGCCAGCAGCCAAGATGCGGGCAATCAGCCCCAGCATTTT

abundance: once
v_gene: TRBV24-1
d_gene: TRBD1
j_gene: TRBJ2-3
CDR3aa: CATRDRGTDTQYF
CDR3nt: TGTGCCACCCGGGACAGAGGCACAGATACGCAGTATTTT

abundance: once
v_gene: TRBV20-1
d_gene: TRBD1
j_gene: TRBJ1-5
CDR3aa: CSASSDRGWGDGNQPQHF
CDR3nt: TGCAGTGCTAGTTCGGACAGGGGCTGGGGTGATGGCAATCAGCCCCAGCATTTT

abundance: .
v_gene: TRBV6-5
d_gene: .
j_gene: TRBJ1-2
CDR3aa: CASSYSGLYGYTF
CDR3nt: TGTGCCAGCAGTTACTCTGGCCTCTATGGCTACACCTTC

abundance: .
v_gene: TRBV5-8
d_gene: TRBD2
j_gene: TRBJ2-5
CDR3aa: CASSPRLAGGQETQYF
CDR3nt: TGTGCCAGCAGTCCAAGACTAGCGGGGGGACAAGAGACCCAGTACTTC

abundance: .
v_gene: TRBV27
d_gene: TRBD1
j_gene: TRBJ2-7
CDR3aa: CATSPRGYSYEQYF
CDR3nt: TGTGCCACCTCTCCCAGGGGGTACTCCTACGAGCAGTACTTC

abundance: .
v_gene: TRBV7-9
d_gene: TRBD1
j_gene: TRBJ1-2
CDR3aa: CASSRDRDNYGYTF
CDR3nt: TGTGCCAGCAGCAGGGACAGGGACAACTATGGCTACACCTTC

abundance: .
v_gene: TRBV2
d_gene: TRBD1
j_gene: TRBJ2-5
CDR3aa: CATDRDPETQYF
CDR3nt: TGTGCCACCGACAGGGATCCTGAGACCCAGTACTTC

abundance: .
v_gene: TRBV11-2
d_gene: TRBD1
j_gene: TRBJ1-1
CDR3aa: CASSLPPGQGFTFF
CDR3nt: TGTGCCAGCAGCTTACCGCCAGGACAGGGTTTTACTTTCTTT

abundance: few
v_gene: TRBV29-1
d_gene: TRBD1
j_gene: TRBJ1-1
CDR3aa: CSAKTGTNTEAFF
CDR3nt: TGCAGCGCGAAGACAGGGACGAACACTGAAGCTTTCTTT

abundance: .
v_gene: TRBV28
d_gene: .
j_gene: TRBJ1-5
CDR3aa: CASSPPPGYNQPQHF
CDR3nt: TGTGCCAGCAGCCCCCCCCCAGGGTACAATCAGCCCCAGCATTTT

abundance: .
v_gene: TRBV19
d_gene: .
j_gene: TRBJ2-7
CDR3aa: CASSRRASYEQYF
CDR3nt: TGTGCCAGTAGTCGGAGGGCCTCCTACGAGCAGTACTTC

abundance: few
v_gene: TRBV28
d_gene: TRBD1
j_gene: TRBJ1-3
CDR3aa: CASSLRDRALLGNTIYF
CDR3nt: TGTGCCAGCAGTTTGCGCGACAGGGCTTTATTGGGAAACACCATATATTTT

abundance: few
v_gene: TRBV6-5
d_gene: TRBD1
j_gene: TRBJ2-1
CDR3aa: CASRGTGYYNEQFF
CDR3nt: TGTGCCAGCAGGGGGACAGGATACTACAATGAGCAGTTCTTC

abundance: .
v_gene: TRBV5-1
d_gene: .
j_gene: TRBJ1-2
CDR3aa: CASSFNGQRTNYGYTF
CDR3nt: TGCGCCAGCAGCTTCAACGGACAGCGAACTAACTATGGCTACACCTTC

abundance: .
v_gene: TRBV7-9
d_gene: .
j_gene: TRBJ1-5
CDR3aa: CASSLEGDNQPQHF
CDR3nt: TGTGCCAGCAGCTTAGAGGGGGACAATCAGCCCCAGCATTTT

abundance: .
v_gene: TRBV30
d_gene: TRBD1
j_gene: TRBJ1-2
CDR3aa: CAWSVPQGTDFGGGYTF
CDR3nt: TGTGCCTGGAGTGTACCCCAGGGGACAGATTTTGGAGGGGGCTACACCTTC

abundance: once
v_gene: TRBV7-9
d_gene: TRBD1
j_gene: TRBJ1-2
CDR3aa: CASSSDRGLGGYTF
CDR3nt: TGTGCCAGCAGCTCTGACAGGGGATTGGGAGGCTACACCTTC

abundance: .
v_gene: TRBV29-1
d_gene: TRBD1
j_gene: TRBJ1-2
CDR3aa: CSGRDRVEVGGYTF
CDR3nt: TGCAGCGGCAGGGACAGGGTCGAAGTTGGTGGCTACACCTTC

abundance: .
v_gene: TRBV29-1
d_gene: .
j_gene: TRBJ2-7
CDR3aa: CSVGLGGRLGEQYF
CDR3nt: TGCAGCGTGGGATTGGGGGGGCGATTAGGCGAGCAGTACTTC

abundance: .
v_gene: TRBV6-4
d_gene: TRBD2
j_gene: TRBJ2-7
CDR3aa: CASSELAGSEEQYF
CDR3nt: TGTGCCAGCAGTGAACTAGCGGGTTCGGAGGAGCAGTACTTC

abundance: .
v_gene: TRBV3-1/TRBV3-2
d_gene: TRBD2
j_gene: TRBJ2-7
CDR3aa: CASSQTSGGGYEQYF
CDR3nt: TGTGCCAGCAGCCAAACTAGCGGGGGGGGTTACGAGCAGTACTTC

abundance: .
v_gene: TRBV5-1
d_gene: .
j_gene: TRBJ1-1
CDR3aa: CASSSSPGRNTEAFF
CDR3nt: TGCGCCAGCAGCTCCTCCCCCGGTAGGAACACTGAAGCTTTCTTT

abundance: .
v_gene: TRBV19
d_gene: TRBD1
j_gene: TRBJ1-1
CDR3aa: CASTLSPRDRVTEAFF
CDR3nt: TGTGCCAGTACCCTCTCCCCCCGGGACAGGGTAACTGAAGCTTTCTTT

abundance: .
v_gene: TRBV6-5
d_gene: .
j_gene: TRBJ2-3
CDR3aa: CASSPGHTDTQYF
CDR3nt: TGTGCCAGCAGTCCAGGTCACACAGATACGCAGTATTTT

abundance: .
v_gene: TRBV10-1
d_gene: .
j_gene: TRBJ2-3
CDR3aa: CASRPGGRFIRSTDTQYF
CDR3nt: TGCGCCAGCAGACCAGGGGGGCGATTTATCCGAAGCACAGATACGCAGTATTTT

abundance: .
v_gene: TRBV7-9
d_gene: .
j_gene: TRBJ1-1
CDR3aa: CASSLRSSEAFF
CDR3nt: TGTGCCAGCAGCTTGAGGTCCTCTGAAGCTTTCTTT

abundance: once
v_gene: TRBV19
d_gene: .
j_gene: TRBJ2-7
CDR3aa: CASSNTGSYEQYF
CDR3nt: TGTGCCAGTAGTAACACAGGCAGCTACGAGCAGTACTTC

abundance: .
v_gene: TRBV12-3/TRBV12-4
d_gene: TRBD1
j_gene: TRBJ2-5
CDR3aa: CASSRRDRETQYF
CDR3nt: TGTGCCAGCAGTCGACGGGACAGAGAGACCCAGTACTTC

abundance: once
v_gene: TRBV5-1
d_gene: TRBD2
j_gene: TRBJ2-5
CDR3aa: CASRSLTGGETQYF
CDR3nt: TGCGCCAGCCGGTCCCTCACGGGGGGGGAGACCCAGTACTTC

abundance: .
v_gene: TRBV5-4
d_gene: .
j_gene: TRBJ2-7
CDR3aa: CASSLDDYEQYF
CDR3nt: TGTGCCAGCAGCTTGGACGACTATGAGCAGTACTTC

abundance: .
v_gene: TRBV19
d_gene: .
j_gene: TRBJ1-6
CDR3aa: CASSIAVGGRSPLHF
CDR3nt: TGTGCCAGTAGTATAGCAGTAGGGGGTCGTTCACCCCTCCACTTT

abundance: few
v_gene: TRBV28
d_gene: TRBD1
j_gene: TRBJ1-3
CDR3aa: CASSKGTGGPRNTIYF
CDR3nt: TGTGCCAGCAGTAAGGGGACAGGGGGACCCCGAAACACCATATATTTT

abundance: .
v_gene: TRBV4-1
d_gene: TRBD1
j_gene: TRBJ2-7
CDR3aa: CASSPWDRADYEQYF
CDR3nt: TGCGCCAGCAGCCCCTGGGACAGAGCTGACTACGAGCAGTACTTC

abundance: .
v_gene: TRBV12-3/TRBV12-4
d_gene: TRBD1
j_gene: TRBJ1-1
CDR3aa: CASSLQGDTEAFF
CDR3nt: TGTGCCAGCAGTTTACAGGGGGACACTGAAGCTTTCTTT

abundance: .
v_gene: TRBV27
d_gene: .
j_gene: TRBJ1-5
CDR3aa: CASSPTSSGRNNQPQHF
CDR3nt: TGTGCCAGCAGCCCTACGTCGTCAGGGAGGAACAATCAGCCCCAGCATTTT

abundance: .
v_gene: TRBV14
d_gene: TRBD2
j_gene: TRBJ2-7
CDR3aa: CASSQGSSGAYYEQYF
CDR3nt: TGTGCCAGCAGCCAAGGGTCTAGCGGGGCCTACTACGAGCAGTACTTC

abundance: .
v_gene: TRBV14
d_gene: TRBD1
j_gene: TRBJ2-7
CDR3aa: CASSRDRASYEQYF
CDR3nt: TGTGCCAGCAGCCGCGACAGGGCCTCCTACGAGCAGTACTTC

abundance: once
v_gene: TRBV3-1/TRBV3-2
d_gene: .
j_gene: TRBJ2-1
CDR3aa: CASREGGAVGEQFF
CDR3nt: TGTGCCAGCAGGGAAGGGGGGGCCGTCGGTGAGCAGTTCTTC

abundance: once
v_gene: TRBV30
d_gene: .
j_gene: TRBJ1-1
CDR3aa: CAFGRVGAFF
CDR3nt: TGTGCCTTCGGCCGGGTTGGAGCTTTCTTT

abundance: .
v_gene: TRBV27
d_gene: .
j_gene: TRBJ2-4
CDR3aa: CASSSPLAKNIQYF
CDR3nt: TGTGCCAGCAGTTCCCCCCTGGCCAAAAACATTCAGTACTTC

abundance: .
v_gene: TRBV7-9
d_gene: TRBD1
j_gene: TRBJ2-7
CDR3aa: CASSLAMGQGDHEQYF
CDR3nt: TGTGCCAGCAGCTTAGCGATGGGACAGGGGGACCACGAGCAGTACTTC

abundance: .
v_gene: TRBV28
d_gene: TRBD1
j_gene: TRBJ1-5
CDR3aa: CASRASGTGVSRPQHF
CDR3nt: TGTGCCAGCAGAGCATCCGGGACAGGAGTCTCTCGGCCCCAGCATTTT

abundance: once
v_gene: TRBV9
d_gene: .
j_gene: TRBJ2-7
CDR3aa: CASSPAAGSTYEQYF
CDR3nt: TGTGCCAGCAGCCCGGCTGCAGGCTCCACCTACGAGCAGTACTTC

abundance: .
v_gene: TRBV5-6
d_gene: TRBD1
j_gene: TRBJ1-6
CDR3aa: CASSGDSITSPLHF
CDR3nt: TGTGCCAGCAGCGGGGACAGTATAACTTCACCCCTCCACTTT